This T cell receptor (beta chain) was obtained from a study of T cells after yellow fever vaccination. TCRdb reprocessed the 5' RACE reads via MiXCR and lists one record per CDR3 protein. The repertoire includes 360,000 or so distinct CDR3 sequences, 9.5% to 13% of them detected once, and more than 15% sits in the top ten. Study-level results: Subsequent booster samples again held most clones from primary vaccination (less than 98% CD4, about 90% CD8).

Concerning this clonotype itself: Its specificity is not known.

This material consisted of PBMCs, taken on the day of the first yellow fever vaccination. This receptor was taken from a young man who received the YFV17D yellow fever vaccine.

In DNA, the CDR3 is TGTGCCAGCTCACCTAGCGGGGGGACAGGAACCTACGAGCAGTACGTC. Protein: CASSPSGGTGTYEQYV. The chain is built from TRBV18 and TRBJ2-7, with 10 bases identical to TRBD2. This CDR3 region has 16 residues. Per germline, CDR1 KGHSH and CDR2 LQKENI. J gave up 2 bases and V 3 bases, and 7 bases lay outside the gene matches.